This TCR beta chain is from a study of blood T cell repertoires in COVID-19. Study information: The United States, Italy and Spain were the sources of the acute and convalescent COVID-19 samples. PBMCs, B-cell-depleted T cells, or T cells were the source of the cDNA or gDNA that made up the material.

As originally analysed: Counts of nucleated cells, estimated from reference gene primer amplification, were obtained. Clones were read by immunoSEQ multiplex PCR, and TCRdb kept only the in-frame ones, dropping some. V, J and clone size were drawn from that table, and D and trimming were deduced from the DNA. In the table there are 65,000 to 70,000 clones, approximately 90% of which are singletons. This clonotype was obtained from a woman of 80 years or more with acute or convalescent COVID-19. Sequences were obtained from peripheral blood.

The CDR3 loop reads CASRWSGTGGGGELFF. The CDR3 coding sequence is TGTGCCAGCAGATGGTCCGGGACAGGGGGCGGCGGGGAGCTGTTTTTT. This chain joins TRBV28 and TRBJ2-2; 12 nucleotides match TRBD1. With 6 bases clipped from V and 7 bases from J, the junction kept 9 bases outside the gene matches. This CDR3 spans 16 amino acids. Germline V gives CDR1 MDHEN, CDR2 SYDVKM.